The present entry profiles one T cell receptor (beta chain) with its context. With 10 bases clipped from V and 5 bases from J, the junction kept 10 bases outside the gene matches. Germline lookup yields CDR1 LGHDT and CDR2 YNNKEL (reference sequence). The CDR3 is 13 residues long. Assay used: immunoSEQ multiplex PCR; TCRdb lists only in-frame clones, some missing. The sample has roughly 120,000 clones, 65% to 90% seen once; the top ten hold 9% to 13%. This record comes from a study of blood T cell repertoires in COVID-19. Looking at the study overall: Donors in the United States, Italy and Spain gave samples during acute or convalescent COVID-19. T cells, B-cell-depleted T cells, or PBMCs provided the cDNA or gDNA that served as material.

The chain has TRBV3-1 (or the pseudogene TRBV3-2) and TRBJ2-5; 7 nucleotides agree with TRBD2. The sample comprised peripheral blood. This TCR was recovered from a human donor in a cohort sampled during active COVID-19. CDR3 nucleotides: TGTGCCACGACTAGCCCAACCGGGGAGACCCAGTACTTC. This translates into CATTSPTGETQYF.